Presented here are 21 T cell receptor beta chains from one specimen sequenced in a study of CD8 T cells in ankylosing spondylitis. TCRdb re-called the 5' RACE reads through MiXCR, storing one row per CDR3 protein. The sample includes 36,000 or so distinct CDR3 sequences, 5.5% to 7.5% seen only once; the top ten take 9.5% to 15%. Specimen: blood, either unsorted or a sorted T cell fraction (not recorded which). Receptor source: a male donor with ankylosing spondylitis or in good health (not recorded which).

This clonotype was picked up many times. V and J are TRBV20-1 and TRBJ2-5, with D perhaps matching TRBD1 or TRBD2 (5 bases each). The germline gives CDR1 DFQATT, CDR2 SNEGSKA (reference sequence). The CDR3 length is 15 residues. V lost 6 bases and J 4 bases, leaving 21 bases between the germline ends. CDR3 bases: TGCAGTGCAGGATACGGGACCCATGAGGGAGAGACCCAGTACTTC. It specifies CSAGYGTHEGETQYF.

This clonotype was picked up many times. The J gene is TRBJ2-3, the V gene TRBV5-1, with D perhaps TRBD2 (6 bases). V shed 3 bases and J shed 4 bases, with 12 bases lying between them. The CDR3 loop spans 14 amino acids. Germline V gene sequence: CDR1 SGHRS, CDR2 YFSETQ. The CDR3 is CASSSQGGADTQYF. CDR3 bases: TGCGCCAGCAGCTCCCAGGGAGGAGCAGATACGCAGTATTTT.

The table lists this clonotype with many counts. The chain recombines TRBV4-1 with TRBJ2-5; 8 nucleotides align to TRBD1. The CDR3 has 16 residues. Looked up from germline, CDR1 is MGHRA and CDR2 is YSYEKL. The trim removed 4 bases at V and 3 bases at J, leaving 10 bases unmatched. CDR3 in DNA: TGCGCCAGCAGCCTCGACGACCGGACAGGGAAAGAGACCCAGTACTTC. This sequence encodes CASSLDDRTGKETQYF.

This clonotype was counted between two and nine times. J is TRBJ2-6 and V is TRBV4-2; D is unclear. From germline, CDR1 is LGHNA and CDR2 YNFKEQ. This CDR3 spans 16 amino acids. The ends were cut back, 1 base at V and 1 base at J, with 8 bases in the middle. In nucleotides, the CDR3 is TGTGCCAGCAGCCAAGGACACGGGTCTGGGGCCAACGTCCTGACTTTC. Translated, it gives CASSQGHGSGANVLTF.

This clonotype was counted at least ten times. V usage is TRBV6-4 and J usage is TRBJ2-1, with D maybe TRBD1 (5 bases). Trimming took off 10 bases at V and 0 bases at J, with 10 bases between the two ends. Germline CDR1 is MRHNA and CDR2 is SNTAGT. The CDR3 consists of 13 residues. The DNA for the CDR3 is TGTGCCACCTCAGGGAACTCCTACAATGAGCAGTTCTTC. It encodes CATSGNSYNEQFF.

This clonotype was observed at least ten times. The chain combines TRBV6-2 or TRBV6-3 with TRBJ2-1; TRBD2 agrees at 15 bases. The CDR3 runs to 17 residues. Germline V gene lookup returns CDR1 MNHEY and CDR2 SVGEGT. The V gene end was trimmed by 2 bases and the J gene end by 6 bases; junction bases not matched to a gene: 5. The DNA for the CDR3 is TGTGCCAGCAGTTACCTAGGACTAGCGGGGGGGCGCAATGAGCAGTTCTTC. This gives the protein CASSYLGLAGGRNEQFF.

This clonotype was picked up many times. The chain joins TRBV27 to TRBJ2-6; no clear D. This CDR3 is built from 13 residues. The germline gives CDR1 MNHEY, CDR2 SMNVEV (reference sequence). With 6 bases removed from V and 4 bases from J, the gap between germline ends came to 7 bases. DNA of the CDR3: TGTGCCAGCAGGGCGTGGGGGGCCAACGTCCTGACTTTC. It is translated as CASRAWGANVLTF.

The gene calls are TRBV20-1 and TRBJ2-1; either TRBD1 or TRBD2 may fit D (6 bases each). Germline values: CDR1 DFQATT, CDR2 SNEGSKA (reference sequence). The CDR3 is made up of 15 amino acids. Trimming took off 1 base at V and 9 bases at J, with 19 bases between the two ends. CDR3 sequence reads: CSARGLGGGDTEQFF. For the CDR3, the DNA is TGCAGTGCTAGAGGGCTTGGCGGCGGGGACACTGAGCAGTTCTTC.

In its sample, this clonotype was seen many times. The rearrangement uses TRBV6-2 or TRBV6-3 and TRBJ2-2; D uncertain. Trimming stripped 7 bases from V and 2 bases from J, with 8 bases between. The germline V gene has CDR1 MNHEY and CDR2 SVGEGT. This CDR3 region has 13 residues. The CDR3 bases are TGTGCCAGCAAGAGACTCAACACCGGGGAGCTGTTTTTT. Protein: CASKRLNTGELFF.

This clonotype was found many times. Here the CDR3 DNA reads TGCGCCAGCAGCCAAGATTGGGCTAGCCAGGAGACCCAGTACTTC. Translation gives CASSQDWASQETQYF. This chain links TRBV4-3 with TRBJ2-5; tentatively, D is TRBD2 (5 bases). Germline-derived CDR1 and CDR2 are LGHNA and YSLEER. The CDR3 is 15 amino acids. Trimming stripped 0 bases from V and 5 bases from J, with 13 bases between.

This clonotype came up a few times. The chain recombines TRBV7-9 with TRBJ2-1, with 7 bases matching TRBD1. V shed 5 bases and J 4 bases; nucleotides not matched to a gene: 8. The CDR3 has 15 amino acids. Looked up from germline, CDR1 is SEHNR and CDR2 is FQNEAQ (reference sequence). DNA of the CDR3: TGTGCCAGCAGCCGGGAAAACAGGGGATACAATGAGCAGTTCTTC. Its translation: CASSRENRGYNEQFF.

There are many counts of this clonotype. This chain uses TRBV5-1 with TRBJ2-2, with 7 bases aligning to TRBD1. This CDR3 has 14 amino acids. The V gene's germline CDR1 is SGHRS and CDR2 YFSETQ. Unmatched junction bases numbered 5, after V lost 7 bases and J lost 2 bases. CDR3 sequence (DNA): TGCGCCAGCGAGACAGGGAAAAACACCGGGGAGCTGTTTTTT. The encoded protein is CASETGKNTGELFF.

This clonotype occurred many times. This rearrangement joins TRBV6-2 or TRBV6-3 to TRBJ2-1, with no clear D. The CDR3 runs 11 residues. Trimming left V 2 bases short and J 6 bases short, with 2 bases between. Looked up from germline, CDR1 is MNHEY and CDR2 is SVGEGT. Written as DNA, the CDR3 is TGTGCCAGCAGTTACAGCAATGAGCAGTTCTTC. Its translation is CASSYSNEQFF.

This clonotype was counted only a few times. CDR3 amino acids: CASSPVGGSHEKLFF. The CDR3 nucleotides are TGTGCCAGCAGCCCAGTAGGCGGATCGCATGAAAAACTGTTTTTT. The chain combines TRBV4-2 with TRBJ1-4; the D is unclear. The CDR3 has 15 residues. Germline CDR1 and CDR2: LGHNA and YNFKEQ. V was shortened by 4 bases and J by 6 bases, with 15 bases between the two germline ends.

V and J are TRBV12-3 or TRBV12-4 and TRBJ1-3; perhaps TRBD1 as D (5 bases). Trimming removed 9 bases from V and 11 bases from J, with 35 bases in between. The CDR3 is 18 amino acids. In nucleotides, the CDR3 is TGTGCCAGGAGCGCTCCACCGGGACTTACACTCTGGAAACGATCCATATATTTT. Translation: CARSAPPGLTLWKRSIYF.

This clonotype was detected ten times or more. V gene TRBV7-8 combines with J gene TRBJ1-4, with 9 bases identical to TRBD1. CDR3 length equals 16 residues. Germline values: CDR1 SGHVS, CDR2 FQNEAQ. J gave up 5 bases and V 2 bases, and 6 bases lay outside the gene matches. Written as DNA, the CDR3 is TGTGCCAGCAGCTTAAGGTCCGGGACAGGGAATGAAAAACTGTTTTTT. Protein: CASSLRSGTGNEKLFF.

This clonotype showed up many times. V and J are TRBV15 and TRBJ1-2; D is possibly TRBD1 (5 bases). The CDR3 contains 12 residues. Per the germline V gene, CDR1 is LNHNV and CDR2 is YYDKDF (reference sequence). Trimming cost V 7 bases and J 4 bases, with 10 bases left between them. CDR3 nucleotide sequence: TGTGCCACCACTGGGGGTCCCTATGGCTACACCTTC. Translating gives CATTGGPYGYTF.

This clonotype appeared many times. V gene TRBV11-1 combines with J gene TRBJ2-3; 10 bases are a match to TRBD2. CDR3 length: 17 residues. V trimming: 6 bases; J trimming: 2 bases; junction bases outside the gene matches: 11. Germline assignment: CDR1 SGHAT and CDR2 FQDESV (reference sequence). The DNA of the CDR3 is TGTGCCAGCAGTCTTAGTCTAGCGGGGGATTTCACAGATACGCAGTATTTT. This encodes CASSLSLAGDFTDTQYF.

This clonotype appeared many times. The chain couples TRBV4-1 to TRBJ2-7; D call uncertain. The CDR3 extends over 12 amino acids. Looked up from germline, CDR1 is MGHRA and CDR2 is YSYEKL. V lost 0 bases and J 2 bases, leaving 2 bases between the germline ends. The CDR3 spells CASSQDPYEQYF. DNA of the CDR3: TGCGCCAGCAGCCAAGATCCCTACGAGCAGTACTTC.

This clonotype was detected only a few times. This sequence joins TRBV27 and TRBJ2-7, with 10 bases fitting TRBD1. Germline CDR1 and CDR2: MNHEY and SMNVEV (reference sequence). The V and J ends lost 11 bases and 4 bases, in that order; junction bases with no gene match: 8. The CDR3 is made up of 13 amino acids. CDR3 sequence (DNA): TGTGCCGGACCGGGACAGGGGTTTTACGAGCAGTACTTC. Its protein is CAGPGQGFYEQYF.

The table lists this clonotype with many counts. The chain carries TRBV10-3 and TRBJ2-3; TRBD2 matches at 13 bases. CDR1 and CDR2 (germline): ENHRY, SYGVKD. CDR3 length: 19 amino acids. The trim removed 2 bases at V and 0 bases at J, leaving 8 bases unmatched. The CDR3 DNA is TGTGCCATCAGTGAGCCGGGACTAGCGGGAAGAACTAGCACAGATACGCAGTATTTT. Protein sequence: CAISEPGLAGRTSTDTQYF.